This T cell receptor beta chain was observed in a study of CD8 T cells in Susac syndrome. A note on this clonotype: Its target is not known.

RNA amounts of roughly 0.45 to 1 ug underwent reverse transcription with random hexamers. Coverage of TCR beta CDR3 amplification by immunoSEQ multiplex PCR extended to 54 Vbeta and 13 Jbeta. TCRdb used MiXCR to reprocess the immunoSEQ multiplex PCR reads, holding one entry per CDR3 protein. The sample holds approximately 150,000 distinct CDR3 sequences, approximately 95% seen once. With 6 bases removed from V and 5 bases from J, the gap between germline ends came to 8 bases. The CDR3 has 13 residues. Germline loops: CDR1 SGHDN, CDR2 FVKESK. Whole-study results and caveats: The study admitted that it had a relatively small number of individuals in its TCR sequencing and HLA analysis.

Sequencing of TCR beta covered CD8+ and CD4+ T cells obtained from blood. Negative isolation yielded CD4+ and CD8+ T cells, and FACS enriched TEMRA cells. The chain joins TRBV14 to TRBJ1-6; D uncertain. The specimen was CD4+ T cells from PBMCs. The clonotype was recovered from a human donor with multiple sclerosis. CDR3 amino acids: CASRQVDNSPLHF. The CDR3 DNA reads TGTGCCAGCAGGCAGGTCGATAATTCACCCCTCCACTTT.